The present T cell receptor (beta chain) was sequenced within a study of blood T cells in healthy people across ages. On this clonotype itself: Its specificity is unknown.

Broader study findings: Unsorted PBMC material precluded a definitive naive versus antigen-experienced comparison.

The V and J ends lost 1 base and 5 bases respectively, with 17 bases between them. The CDR3 extends over 15 amino acids. Germline V lookup: CDR1 DFQATT, CDR2 SNEGSKA (reference sequence). Alongside a J-beta primer mix, a sample-barcoded 5' primer served in a second PCR lasting about 7 to 12 cycles. TCRdb redid the calling of the 5' RACE reads with MiXCR, one entry per CDR3 protein. The sample includes 380,000 or so distinct CDR3 sequences, 52% seen only once; the top ten take 51%. J is TRBJ1-1 and V is TRBV20-1, with D uncertain. The sample consisted of blood. The TCR comes from a man in his sixties in good health. CDR3 in DNA: TGCAGTGCTAGAGTGTCGGTGGGAGGGTGGACTGAAGCTTTCTTT. It translates to CSARVSVGGWTEAFF.